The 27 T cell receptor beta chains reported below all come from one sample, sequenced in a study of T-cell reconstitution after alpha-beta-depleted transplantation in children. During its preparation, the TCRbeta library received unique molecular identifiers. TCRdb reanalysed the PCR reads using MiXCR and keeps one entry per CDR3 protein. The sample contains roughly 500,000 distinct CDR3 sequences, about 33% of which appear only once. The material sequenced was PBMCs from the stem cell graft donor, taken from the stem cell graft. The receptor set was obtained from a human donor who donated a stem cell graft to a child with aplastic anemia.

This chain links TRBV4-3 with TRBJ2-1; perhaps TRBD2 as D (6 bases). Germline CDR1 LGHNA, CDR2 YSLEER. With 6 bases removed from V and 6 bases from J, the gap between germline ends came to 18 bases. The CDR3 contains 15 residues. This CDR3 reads CASRSGLAPSNEQFF. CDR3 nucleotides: TGCGCCAGCAGGAGCGGGCTAGCGCCCAGCAATGAGCAGTTCTTC.

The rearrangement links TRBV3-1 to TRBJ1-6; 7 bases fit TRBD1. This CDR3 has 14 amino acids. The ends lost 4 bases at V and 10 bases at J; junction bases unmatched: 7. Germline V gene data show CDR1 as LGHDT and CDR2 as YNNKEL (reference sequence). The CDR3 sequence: CASSRGQFSSPLHF. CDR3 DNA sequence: TGTGCCAGCAGCCGGGGACAGTTTAGCTCACCCCTCCACTTT. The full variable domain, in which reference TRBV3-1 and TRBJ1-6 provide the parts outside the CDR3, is DTAVSQTPKYLVTQMGNDKSIKCEQNLGHDTMYWYKQDSKKFLKIMFSYNNKELIINETVPNRFSPKSPDKAHLNLHINSLELGDSAVYFCASSRGQFSSPLHFGNGTRLTVT.

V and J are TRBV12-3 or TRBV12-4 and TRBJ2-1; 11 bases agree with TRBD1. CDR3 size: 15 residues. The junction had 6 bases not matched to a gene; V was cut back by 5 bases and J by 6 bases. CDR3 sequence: CASSRGQGDGNEQFF. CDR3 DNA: TGTGCCAGCAGTAGGGGACAGGGGGACGGCAATGAGCAGTTCTTC.

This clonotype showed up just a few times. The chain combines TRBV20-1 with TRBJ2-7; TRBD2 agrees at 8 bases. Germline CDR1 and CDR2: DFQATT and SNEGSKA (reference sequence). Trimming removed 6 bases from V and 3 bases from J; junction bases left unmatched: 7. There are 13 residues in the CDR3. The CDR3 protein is CSAASAGGYEQYV. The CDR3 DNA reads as TGCAGTGCCGCCTCGGCGGGAGGCTACGAGCAGTACGTC.

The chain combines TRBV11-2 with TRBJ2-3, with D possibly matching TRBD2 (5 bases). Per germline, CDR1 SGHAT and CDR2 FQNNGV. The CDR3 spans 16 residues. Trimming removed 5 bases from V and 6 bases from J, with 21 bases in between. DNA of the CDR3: TGTGCCAGCAGCCGCGGGTCCGGGGTCATCCGGGATACGCAGTATTTT. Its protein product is CASSRGSGVIRDTQYF.

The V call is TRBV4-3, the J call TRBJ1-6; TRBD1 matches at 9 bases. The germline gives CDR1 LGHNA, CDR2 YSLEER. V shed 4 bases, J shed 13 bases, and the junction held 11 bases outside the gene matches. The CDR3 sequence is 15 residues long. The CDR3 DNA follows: TGCGCCAGCAGCCGGTCGGGACAGGGAGGTTCCCCCCTCCACTTT. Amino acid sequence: CASSRSGQGGSPLHF.

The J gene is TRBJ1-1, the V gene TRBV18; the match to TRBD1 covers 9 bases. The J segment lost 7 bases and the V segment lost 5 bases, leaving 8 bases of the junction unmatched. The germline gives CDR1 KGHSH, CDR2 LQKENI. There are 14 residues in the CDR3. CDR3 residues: CASSSSGTGYEAFF. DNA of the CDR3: TGTGCCAGCTCATCTTCCGGGACAGGGTATGAAGCTTTCTTT.

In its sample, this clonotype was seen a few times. The CDR3 nucleotides are TGTGCCAGCAGCTTTTACCCTCACACTGAAGCTTTCTTT. Protein: CASSFYPHTEAFF. The chain has TRBV12-1 and TRBJ1-1. TRBV12-1 is deemed a pseudogene. There are 13 residues in the CDR3.

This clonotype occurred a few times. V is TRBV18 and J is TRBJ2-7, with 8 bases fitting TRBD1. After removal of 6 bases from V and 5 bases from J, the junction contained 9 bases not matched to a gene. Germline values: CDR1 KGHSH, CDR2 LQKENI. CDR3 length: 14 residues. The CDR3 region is CASSFTGGNDEQYF. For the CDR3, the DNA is TGTGCCAGCTCCTTCACAGGGGGGAACGACGAGCAGTACTTC.

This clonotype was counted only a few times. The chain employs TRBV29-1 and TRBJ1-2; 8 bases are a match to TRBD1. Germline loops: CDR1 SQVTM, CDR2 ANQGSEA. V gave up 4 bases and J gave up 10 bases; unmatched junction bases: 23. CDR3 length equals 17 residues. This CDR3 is CSVGTNLLGQGREDYTF. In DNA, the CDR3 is TGCAGCGTTGGTACGAACCTCCTCGGACAGGGAAGAGAGGACTACACCTTC.

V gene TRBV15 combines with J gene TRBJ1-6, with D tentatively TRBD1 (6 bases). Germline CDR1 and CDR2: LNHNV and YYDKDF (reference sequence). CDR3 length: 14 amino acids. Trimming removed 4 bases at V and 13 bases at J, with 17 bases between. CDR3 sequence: CATSIRQARAPLHF. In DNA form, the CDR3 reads TGTGCCACCAGCATCCGACAGGCTAGAGCTCCCCTCCACTTT.

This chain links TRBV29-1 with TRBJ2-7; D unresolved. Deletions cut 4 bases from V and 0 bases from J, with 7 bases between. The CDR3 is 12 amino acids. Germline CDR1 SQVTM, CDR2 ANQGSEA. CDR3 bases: TGCAGCGTTGTCGTAAGCTCCTACGAGCAGTACTTC. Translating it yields CSVVVSSYEQYF.

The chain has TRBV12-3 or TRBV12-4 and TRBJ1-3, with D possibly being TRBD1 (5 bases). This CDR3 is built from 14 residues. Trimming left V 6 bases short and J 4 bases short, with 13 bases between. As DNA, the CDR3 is TGTGCCAGCAGGGAGCAGGGACGAGGAAACACCATATATTTT. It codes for CASREQGRGNTIYF.

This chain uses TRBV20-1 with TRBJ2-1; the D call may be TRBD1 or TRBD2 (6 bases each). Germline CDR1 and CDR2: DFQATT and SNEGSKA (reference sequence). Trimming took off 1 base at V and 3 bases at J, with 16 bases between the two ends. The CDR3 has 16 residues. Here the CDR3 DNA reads TGCAGTGCTAGAGTCCCCTGGGGGGCAGTCTACAATGAGCAGTTCTTC. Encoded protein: CSARVPWGAVYNEQFF.

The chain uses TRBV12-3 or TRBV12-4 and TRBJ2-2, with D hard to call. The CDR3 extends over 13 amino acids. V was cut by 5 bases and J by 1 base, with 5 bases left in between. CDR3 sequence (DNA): TGTGCCAGCAGTACATTGAACACCGGGGAGCTGTTTTTT. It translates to CASSTLNTGELFF.

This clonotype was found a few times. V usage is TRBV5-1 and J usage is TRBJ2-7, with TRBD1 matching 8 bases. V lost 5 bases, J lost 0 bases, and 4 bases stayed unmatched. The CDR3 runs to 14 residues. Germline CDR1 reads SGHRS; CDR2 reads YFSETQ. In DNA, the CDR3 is TGCGCCAGCAGTCACGGACAGGGCTCCTACGAGCAGTACTTC. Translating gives CASSHGQGSYEQYF.

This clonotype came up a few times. For the CDR3, the DNA is TGTGCCAGCAGCGCCGGACAGGGCAATGGAAACACCATATATTTT. Translating gives CASSAGQGNGNTIYF. The chain is built from TRBV28 and TRBJ1-3; 8 positions agree with TRBD1. This CDR3 region has 15 residues. Trimming at V came to 6 bases and at J to 3 bases, leaving 7 bases not matched to a gene. CDR1 MDHEN and CDR2 SYDVKM come from the germline V gene.

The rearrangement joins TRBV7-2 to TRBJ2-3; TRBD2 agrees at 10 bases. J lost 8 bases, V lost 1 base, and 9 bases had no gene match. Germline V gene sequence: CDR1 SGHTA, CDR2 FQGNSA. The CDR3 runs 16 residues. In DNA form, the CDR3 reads TGTGCCAGCAGCTTAGATCCAGCGGGAGGGCCCTTTACGCAGTATTTT. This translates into CASSLDPAGGPFTQYF.

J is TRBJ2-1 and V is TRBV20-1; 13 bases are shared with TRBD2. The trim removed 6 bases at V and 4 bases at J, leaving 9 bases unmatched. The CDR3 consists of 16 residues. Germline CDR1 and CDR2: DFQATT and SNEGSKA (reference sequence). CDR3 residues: CSAPRTSGSFYNEQFF. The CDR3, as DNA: TGCAGTGCGCCCCGGACTAGCGGGAGTTTTTACAATGAGCAGTTCTTC.

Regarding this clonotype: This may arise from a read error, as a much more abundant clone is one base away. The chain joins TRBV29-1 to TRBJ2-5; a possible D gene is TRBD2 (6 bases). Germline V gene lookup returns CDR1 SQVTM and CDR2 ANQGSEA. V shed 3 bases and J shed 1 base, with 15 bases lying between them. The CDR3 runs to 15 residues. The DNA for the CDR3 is TGCAGCGTTGATGCTAGCGAGAGCTCCCAAGAGACCCAGTACTTC. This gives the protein CSVDASESSQETQYF.

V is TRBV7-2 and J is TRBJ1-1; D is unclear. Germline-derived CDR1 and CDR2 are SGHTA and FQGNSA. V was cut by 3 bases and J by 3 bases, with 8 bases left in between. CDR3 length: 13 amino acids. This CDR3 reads CASSFYGDTEAFF. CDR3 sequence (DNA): TGTGCCAGCAGCTTTTATGGGGACACTGAAGCTTTCTTT.

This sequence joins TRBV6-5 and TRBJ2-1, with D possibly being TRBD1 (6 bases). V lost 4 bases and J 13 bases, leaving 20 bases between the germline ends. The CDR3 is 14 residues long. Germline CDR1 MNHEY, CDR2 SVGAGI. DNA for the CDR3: TGTGCCAGCAGTTCACAGGGCTTGGTGGGCGGACAGTTCTTC. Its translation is CASSSQGLVGGQFF.

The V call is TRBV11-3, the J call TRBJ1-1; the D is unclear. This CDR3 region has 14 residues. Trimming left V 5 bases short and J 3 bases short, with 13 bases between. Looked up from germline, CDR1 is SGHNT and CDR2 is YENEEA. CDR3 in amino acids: CASSQTTGYTEAFF. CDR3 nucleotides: TGTGCCAGCAGCCAGACTACGGGGTACACTGAAGCTTTCTTT.

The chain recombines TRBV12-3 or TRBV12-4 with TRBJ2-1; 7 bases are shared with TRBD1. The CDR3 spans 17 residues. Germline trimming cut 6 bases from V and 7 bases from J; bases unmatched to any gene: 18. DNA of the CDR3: TGTGCCAGCAGCCTCACGACAGGGCCCCCCACTCGGAATGAGCAGTTCTTC. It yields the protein CASSLTTGPPTRNEQFF.

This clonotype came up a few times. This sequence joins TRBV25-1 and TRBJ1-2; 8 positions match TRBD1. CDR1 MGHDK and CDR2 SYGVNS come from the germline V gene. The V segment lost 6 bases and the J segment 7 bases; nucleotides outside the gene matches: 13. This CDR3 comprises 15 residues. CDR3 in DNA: TGTGCCAGCAGCCCCTGGGCAGGGGGCGAGTCTGGCTACACCTTC. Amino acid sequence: CASSPWAGGESGYTF.

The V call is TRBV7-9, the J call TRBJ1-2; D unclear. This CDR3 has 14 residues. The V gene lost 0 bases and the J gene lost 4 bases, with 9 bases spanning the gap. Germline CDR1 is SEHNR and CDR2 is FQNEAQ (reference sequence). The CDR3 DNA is TGTGCCAGCAGCTTAGCCGACATCCTCTATGGCTACACCTTC. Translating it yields CASSLADILYGYTF.

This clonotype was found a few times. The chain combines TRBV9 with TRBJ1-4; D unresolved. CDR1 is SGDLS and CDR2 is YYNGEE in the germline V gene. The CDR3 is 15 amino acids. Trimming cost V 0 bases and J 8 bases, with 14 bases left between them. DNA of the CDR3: TGTGCCAGCAGCGTAGAGGAAGGGTCGAGAGAAAAACTGTTTTTT. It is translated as CASSVEEGSREKLFF.